The 15 T cell receptor beta chains below were found in one sample sequenced in a study of OX40 agonist ivuxolimab in advanced cancers. This table comes from immunoSEQ multiplex PCR, and its TCRdb copy is limited to in-frame clones, with some not included. The sample records some 94,000 clones, under 95% being singletons. The specimen was CD4+ or CD8+ T cells sorted from blood, collected in a trial of the OX40 agonist ivuxolimab. The receptors originated from an adult with an advanced solid tumor such as melanoma, head and neck, liver or kidney cancer.

The genes are TRBV27 and TRBJ2-4, with 8 bases fitting TRBD1. CDR3 length: 16 amino acids. The trim removed 3 bases at V and 4 bases at J, leaving 8 bases unmatched. Per germline, CDR1 MNHEY and CDR2 SMNVEV (reference sequence). CDR3 nucleotide sequence: TGTGCCAGCAGTTTCTTAACCGGGACAGGTAAAAACATTCAGTACTTC. It codes for CASSFLTGTGKNIQYF.

CDR3 DNA: TGTGCCAGCAGCAGACTAGCGGGGGAGGGAGCCAAAAACATTCAGTACTTC. This codes for CASSRLAGEGAKNIQYF. This chain joins TRBV28 and TRBJ2-4; 12 bases agree with TRBD2. After removal of 6 bases from V and 0 bases from J, the junction contained 6 bases not matched to a gene. CDR1 is MDHEN and CDR2 is SYDVKM in the germline V gene. The CDR3 loop spans 17 amino acids.

This sequence joins TRBV4-1 and TRBJ1-2; 10 bases are shared with TRBD1. The CDR3 loop spans 16 amino acids. Trimming removed 2 bases from V and 4 bases from J; junction bases left unmatched: 7. Per germline, CDR1 MGHRA and CDR2 YSYEKL. In DNA, the CDR3 is TGCGCCAGCAGCCAACCCCGGGACAGGGGTTTCTATGGCTACACCTTC. It specifies CASSQPRDRGFYGYTF.

The chain is built from TRBV10-1 and TRBJ1-1, with D tentatively TRBD1 (5 bases). The CDR3 loop spans 13 amino acids. Germline assignment: CDR1 WNHNN and CDR2 SYGVQD (reference sequence). V was shortened by 4 bases and J by 3 bases, with 9 bases between the two germline ends. This CDR3 reads CASSARDHTEAFF. In DNA, the CDR3 is TGCGCCAGCAGTGCACGGGACCACACTGAAGCTTTCTTT.

The rearrangement uses TRBV14 and TRBJ2-7, with TRBD1 matching 8 bases. The CDR3 runs to 14 residues. Unmatched junction bases numbered 5, after V lost 4 bases and J lost 3 bases. Germline V gives CDR1 SGHDN, CDR2 FVKESK. The CDR3 protein is CASSPPGTGYEQYF. DNA for the CDR3: TGTGCCAGCAGCCCTCCCGGGACAGGCTACGAGCAGTACTTC.

V and J are TRBV19 and TRBJ1-5, with a tentative D call TRBD1 (6 bases). This CDR3 contains 14 residues. Germline loops: CDR1 LNHDA, CDR2 SQIVND (reference sequence). The V end lost 2 bases, the J end lost 9 bases, and 14 bases lay between the germline ends. Here the CDR3 reads CASSITGPAPPQHF. CDR3 nucleotides: TGTGCCAGTAGTATAACAGGGCCCGCGCCGCCCCAGCATTTT.

The genes are TRBV5-4 and TRBJ2-7, with a weak D call TRBD1 (5 bases). Trimming shortened V by 0 bases and J by 4 bases, and 8 bases separated the two germline ends. Per the germline V gene, CDR1 is SGHNT and CDR2 is YYREEE (reference sequence). The CDR3 runs 13 residues. CDR3 region: CASSLDRLYEQYF. The CDR3, as DNA: TGTGCCAGCAGCTTGGACAGGCTTTACGAGCAGTACTTC.

The chain has TRBV19 and TRBJ1-1; D perhaps matches TRBD1 (5 bases). Germline V gives CDR1 LNHDA, CDR2 SQIVND (reference sequence). The CDR3 is made up of 15 amino acids. The V gene lost 3 bases and the J gene lost 1 base, with 12 bases spanning the gap. DNA for the CDR3: TGTGCCAGTAGTATTTCCCCCAGGGCGAACACTGAAGCTTTCTTT. Protein sequence: CASSISPRANTEAFF. Combining the CDR3 with reference TRBV19 and TRBJ1-1 gives the whole variable domain DGGITQSPKYLFRKEGQNVTLSCEQNLNHDAMYWYRQDPGQGLRLIYYSQIVNDFQKGDIAEGYSVSREKKESFPLTVTSAQKNPTAFYLCASSISPRANTEAFFGQGTRLTVV.

The chain recombines TRBV11-2 with TRBJ2-2; 13 bases are shared with TRBD2. J lost 7 bases, V lost 1 base, and 9 bases had no gene match. The CDR3 runs to 18 residues. CDR1 and CDR2 from the germline V gene are SGHAT and FQNNGV. Written as DNA, the CDR3 is TGTGCCAGCAGCTTAGGGAGGACTAGCGGGAGTTGGAACGGGGAGCTGTTTTTT. Translating it yields CASSLGRTSGSWNGELFF.

The chain employs TRBV7-9 and TRBJ2-7, with 10 bases matching TRBD2. This CDR3 comprises 15 residues. The germline V gene has CDR1 SEHNR and CDR2 FQNEAQ (reference sequence). V lost 6 bases to trimming and J lost 4 bases; unmatched junction nucleotides: 9. The DNA for the CDR3 is TGTGCCAGCAGTTCAAGCGGGAGGGCCCTTTACGAGCAGTACTTC. It is translated as CASSSSGRALYEQYF. The full variable domain, in which reference TRBV7-9 and TRBJ2-7 provide the parts outside the CDR3, is DTGVSQNPRHKITKRGQNVTFRCDPISEHNRLYWYRQTLGQGPEFLTYFQNEAQLEKSRLLSDRFSAERPKGSFSTLEIQRTEQGDSAMYLCASSSSGRALYEQYFGPGTRLTVT.

The chain joins TRBV12-5 to TRBJ2-7; maybe TRBD2 (7 bases). This CDR3 has 14 amino acids. The V end was cut by 5 bases, the J end by 8 bases, with 19 bases between. The germline CDR1 and CDR2 sequences are LGHNT and FRNRAP. CDR3 bases: TGTGCTAGTGGTGAGGGGGGGGCGTTTATTCAGCAGTACTTC. As protein: CASGEGGAFIQQYF.

The count of this clone is one. The J gene is TRBJ1-1, the V gene TRBV7-2, with D uncertain. This CDR3 region has 17 residues. The V end was cut by 5 bases, the J end by 3 bases, with 22 bases between. The V gene's germline CDR1 is SGHTA and CDR2 FQGNSA. CDR3 sequence (DNA): TGTGCCAGCAGCCCCCTCCCCTTCCATGCCCCGGACACTGAAGCTTTCTTT. Its protein product is CASSPLPFHAPDTEAFF.

This clone was counted only a few times. J is TRBJ1-1 and V is TRBV4-1; no definite D call. Germline CDR1 reads MGHRA; CDR2 reads YSYEKL. V was cut by 4 bases and J by 5 bases, with 11 bases left in between. CDR3 length: 13 residues. The CDR3 DNA is TGCGCCAGCAGCCGGGGATTGGGGACTGAAGCTTTCTTT. It encodes CASSRGLGTEAFF.

The chain joins TRBV4-1 to TRBJ2-2, with TRBD2 identical over 10 bases. With V trimmed by 5 bases and J by 4 bases, 7 bases remained unmatched. From germline, CDR1 is MGHRA and CDR2 YSYEKL. The CDR3 extends over 16 amino acids. The CDR3 sequence: CASSTLAGDGTGELFF. For the CDR3, the DNA is TGCGCCAGCAGCACTCTAGCGGGAGATGGCACCGGGGAGCTGTTTTTT.

V usage is TRBV7-8 and J usage is TRBJ2-5; 7 positions match TRBD1. V gave up 6 bases and J gave up 5 bases; unmatched junction bases: 9. The CDR3 length is 14 residues. Per germline, CDR1 SGHVS and CDR2 FQNEAQ. The CDR3 loop reads CASSHRDSMETQYF. CDR3 bases: TGTGCCAGCAGTCACCGGGACAGTATGGAGACCCAGTACTTC.